These T cell receptor beta chains were read from a single sample in a study of blood T cell repertoires in COVID-19. The method was immunoSEQ multiplex PCR; TCRdb's version includes in-frame clones alone and lacks a portion of them. The sample comprises under 350,000 clones, around 89% of which are singletons, and about 4.6% rests with the top ten. The source material was peripheral blood. The receptor source for this set is a man in his forties or fifties with acute or convalescent COVID-19. Both conserved end residues are part of each CDR3. Fields, in order: CDR3 length, J gene, D gene, clone size, V gene, CDR3 protein, CDR3 DNA. The D gene is left open where the match is weak. The size of a clone is reported for some rows only, either as once, few or many, or as a class for expanded clones.

length: 13
J: TRBJ1-5
D: .
size: .
V: TRBV6-5
CDR3: CASSRQVNQPQHF
DNA: TGTGCCAGCAGTCGACAGGTCAATCAGCCCCAGCATTTT

length: 15
J: TRBJ2-1
D: TRBD2
size: .
V: TRBV2
CDR3: CASTRLAGGGGEQFF
DNA: TGTGCCAGCACTAGGCTAGCGGGGGGCGGTGGAGAGCAGTTCTTC

length: 15
J: TRBJ2-1
D: .
size: .
V: TRBV19
CDR3: CASSMWQGLINEQFF
DNA: TGTGCCAGTAGTATGTGGCAGGGTTTGATCAATGAGCAGTTCTTC

length: 14
J: TRBJ1-5
D: .
size: .
V: TRBV24-1
CDR3: CATSDGNSNQPQHF
DNA: TGTGCCACCAGTGACGGGAATAGCAATCAGCCCCAGCATTTT

length: 13
J: TRBJ2-1
D: .
size: .
V: TRBV5-5
CDR3: CASSLAGSNEQFF
DNA: TGTGCCAGCAGCTTGGCAGGGTCCAATGAGCAGTTCTTC

length: 15
J: TRBJ2-1
D: .
size: .
V: TRBV24-1
CDR3: CATSDGTRSYNEQFF
DNA: TGTGCCACCAGTGACGGGACACGTTCCTACAATGAGCAGTTCTTC

length: 15
J: TRBJ2-2
D: TRBD2
size: .
V: TRBV27
CDR3: CASRTFGGVDGELFF
DNA: TGTGCCAGCAGAACCTTTGGGGGGGTCGACGGGGAGCTGTTTTTT

length: 14
J: TRBJ1-6
D: TRBD1
size: .
V: TRBV12-5
CDR3: CASGGQVYNSPLHF
DNA: TGTGCTAGTGGTGGACAGGTCTATAATTCACCCCTCCACTTT

length: 15
J: TRBJ1-5
D: .
size: .
V: TRBV6-1
CDR3: CASSDNRDSNQPQHF
DNA: TGTGCCAGCAGTGATAACAGGGATAGCAATCAGCCCCAGCATTTT

length: 16
J: TRBJ1-4
D: .
size: .
V: TRBV19
CDR3: CASRLSVAYVGEKLFF
DNA: TGTGCCAGTAGACTCTCGGTAGCCTATGTTGGCGAAAAACTGTTTTTT

length: 13
J: TRBJ1-2
D: .
size: .
V: TRBV6-6
CDR3: CASSLTGPGSYTF
DNA: TGTGCCAGCAGTTTGACAGGTCCGGGCTCGTACACCTTC

length: 14
J: TRBJ1-1
D: .
size: .
V: TRBV5-1
CDR3: CASSLTGGRTEAFF
DNA: TGCGCCAGCAGCTTGACGGGGGGCCGAACTGAAGCTTTCTTT

length: 14
J: TRBJ1-5
D: TRBD1
size: .
V: TRBV6-5
CDR3: CATRDSHSNQPQHF
DNA: TGTGCCACCAGGGACAGCCATAGCAATCAGCCCCAGCATTTT

length: 13
J: TRBJ1-2
D: .
size: .
V: TRBV24-1
CDR3: CATSALGGEGYTF
DNA: TGTGCCACCAGTGCCCTGGGGGGGGAAGGCTACACCTTC

length: 17
J: TRBJ1-4
D: .
size: .
V: TRBV19
CDR3: CATLPGTGRATNEKLFF
DNA: TGTGCCACTCTTCCTGGGACCGGGAGAGCAACTAATGAAAAACTGTTTTTT

length: 14
J: TRBJ1-1
D: TRBD1
size: .
V: TRBV5-4
CDR3: CASSTGQMNTEAFF
DNA: TGTGCCAGCAGCACGGGACAGATGAACACTGAAGCTTTCTTT

length: 13
J: TRBJ2-7
D: .
size: .
V: TRBV18
CDR3: CASSPGQRDEQYF
DNA: TGTGCCAGCTCGCCGGGACAGCGGGACGAGCAGTACTTC

length: 12
J: TRBJ1-5
D: .
size: once
V: TRBV5-6
CDR3: CASSFLNQPQHF
DNA: TGTGCCAGCAGCTTCCTTAATCAGCCCCAGCATTTT

length: 17
J: TRBJ1-3
D: .
size: few
V: TRBV5-1
CDR3: CASSLAVTEYSGNTIYF
DNA: TGCGCCAGCAGCTTGGCGGTGACAGAATACTCTGGAAACACCATATATTTT